The clone carrying this TCR beta chain is a singleton in its sample. No antigen is known for it. The CDR3 runs to 17 residues. V shed 4 bases, J shed 5 bases, and the junction held 13 bases outside the gene matches. Germline V gene sequence: CDR1 MGHDK, CDR2 SYGVNS. These data belong to a study of CD4+ T cells in melanoma. Study-wide points: Neoantigen-specific CD4+ T cells in melanoma reportedly had diverse differentiation states.

Using immunoSEQ multiplex PCR, the repertoire was profiled, and TCRdb retains in-frame clones only, with some absent. The sample yields more than 110,000 clones, about nine tenths seen once. V gene TRBV25-1 combines with J gene TRBJ2-1; 8 bases agree with TRBD2. This TCR was recovered from a human donor with melanoma. The CDR3 DNA reads as TGTGCCAGCAGTGGATCGTGGGGACTAGTGAATCACAATGAGCAGTTCTTC. Amino acid sequence: CASSGSWGLVNHNEQFF.